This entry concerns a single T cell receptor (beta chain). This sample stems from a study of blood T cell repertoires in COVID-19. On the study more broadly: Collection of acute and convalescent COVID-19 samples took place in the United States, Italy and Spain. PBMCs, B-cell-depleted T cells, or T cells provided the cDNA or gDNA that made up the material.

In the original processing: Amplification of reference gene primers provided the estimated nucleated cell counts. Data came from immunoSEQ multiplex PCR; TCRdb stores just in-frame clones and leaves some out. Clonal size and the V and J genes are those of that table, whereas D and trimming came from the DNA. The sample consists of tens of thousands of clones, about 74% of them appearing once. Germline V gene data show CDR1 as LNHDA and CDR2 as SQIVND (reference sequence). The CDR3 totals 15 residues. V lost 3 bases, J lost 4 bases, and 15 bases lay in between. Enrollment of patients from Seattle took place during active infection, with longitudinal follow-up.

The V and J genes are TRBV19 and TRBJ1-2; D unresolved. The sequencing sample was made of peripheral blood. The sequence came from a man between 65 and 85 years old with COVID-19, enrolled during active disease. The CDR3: CASSMNGPRSYGYTF. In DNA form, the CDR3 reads TGTGCCAGTAGTATGAACGGCCCACGGAGCTATGGCTACACCTTC. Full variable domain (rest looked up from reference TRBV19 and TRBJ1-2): DGGITQSPKYLFRKEGQNVTLSCEQNLNHDAMYWYRQDPGQGLRLIYYSQIVNDFQKGDIAEGYSVSREKKESFPLTVTSAQKNPTAFYLCASSMNGPRSYGYTFGSGTRLTVV.